This T cell receptor (beta chain) was recorded in a study of monozygotic twins with inflammatory bowel disease. Study-level points and caveats: Patient-to-patient differences in immunosuppressive treatment may have added variability to the repertoires. On the inverse Simpson index, IBD patients scored lower for TCRbeta diversity than healthy co-twins.

Concerning this clonotype: What it binds is unknown.

Reprocessing the 5' RACE reads, TCRdb reports a single entry for every CDR3 protein and omits DNA. The sample data list around 410,000 distinct CDR3 sequences. The germline gives CDR1 SNHLY, CDR2 FYNNEI. The CDR3 length is 12 residues. V is TRBV2 and J is TRBJ1-2. Sequencing was carried out using blood. The sequence came from a human donor with ulcerative colitis or Crohn's disease, or a healthy co-twin of an affected twin (not recorded which). The CDR3 protein is CASSAVQSGYTF.